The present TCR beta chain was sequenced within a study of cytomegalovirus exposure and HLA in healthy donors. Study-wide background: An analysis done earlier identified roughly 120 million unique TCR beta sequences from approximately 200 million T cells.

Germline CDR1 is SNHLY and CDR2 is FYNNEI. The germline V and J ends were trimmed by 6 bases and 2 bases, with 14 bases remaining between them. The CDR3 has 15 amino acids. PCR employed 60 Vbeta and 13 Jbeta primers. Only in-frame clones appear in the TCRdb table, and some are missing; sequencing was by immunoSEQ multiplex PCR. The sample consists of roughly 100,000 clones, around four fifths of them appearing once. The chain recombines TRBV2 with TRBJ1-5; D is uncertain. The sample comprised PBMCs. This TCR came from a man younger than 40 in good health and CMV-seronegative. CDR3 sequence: CASSPFREGNQPQHF. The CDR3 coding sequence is TGTGCCAGCAGCCCGTTCCGGGAAGGCAATCAGCCCCAGCATTTT.